The clone carrying this T cell receptor beta chain is a singleton in its sample. The sample is drawn from a study of blood T cell repertoires in COVID-19. Clones were sequenced by immunoSEQ multiplex PCR, and TCRdb holds only the in-frame ones, with some missing. The sample holds fewer than 300,000 clones, roughly 80% seen once. Grouping used clinical history reported by participants in a survey and questionnaire. During the 2 weeks before they entered the study, exposed participants had met someone with a PCR-confirmed or clinician-diagnosed COVID-19 case. This TCR derives from a man aged 40-50 years who had been exposed to COVID-19. Source material: PBMCs or T cells enriched from blood (not recorded which).

This CDR3 is CATNSRNEQFF. In DNA, the CDR3 is TGTGCCACCAACAGCCGCAATGAGCAGTTCTTC. J is TRBJ2-1 and V is TRBV24-1; D call uncertain. The V end lost 8 bases, the J end lost 6 bases, and 7 bases lay between the germline ends. The CDR3 covers 11 residues. Germline lookup yields CDR1 KGHDR and CDR2 SFDVKD.